This T cell receptor beta chain was recorded in a study of cytomegalovirus exposure and HLA in healthy donors. Study results and limitations: TCR beta sequences numbering 16,951 were associated with HLA alleles at 0.05 false discovery rate in a later analysis. In a later analysis, DRB1 alleles had the most associated TCRs; HLA-C alleles the fewest.

It was with 60 Vbeta and 13 Jbeta primers that the PCR ran. Sequencing was performed with immunoSEQ multiplex PCR; in TCRdb, only in-frame clones are kept and a portion is missing. The table lists approximately 200,000 clones, approximately 81% of them singletons. The CDR3 runs 14 residues. The junction had 8 bases not matched to a gene; V was cut back by 9 bases and J by 1 base. The germline V gene has CDR1 SGHRS and CDR2 YFSETQ. Remarks on this clone: Antigen unknown. At the DNA level, this CDR3 is encoded by other sequences in the same sample as well.

The chain uses TRBV5-1 and TRBJ2-5; 8 bases fit TRBD1. Sequenced sample: PBMCs. The receptor's source is a woman aged 18-30 years in good health and CMV-seropositive. The DNA of the CDR3 is TGCGCCACCCAATCCGGACAGGGCCAAGAGACCCAGTACTTC. This gives the protein CATQSGQGQETQYF.